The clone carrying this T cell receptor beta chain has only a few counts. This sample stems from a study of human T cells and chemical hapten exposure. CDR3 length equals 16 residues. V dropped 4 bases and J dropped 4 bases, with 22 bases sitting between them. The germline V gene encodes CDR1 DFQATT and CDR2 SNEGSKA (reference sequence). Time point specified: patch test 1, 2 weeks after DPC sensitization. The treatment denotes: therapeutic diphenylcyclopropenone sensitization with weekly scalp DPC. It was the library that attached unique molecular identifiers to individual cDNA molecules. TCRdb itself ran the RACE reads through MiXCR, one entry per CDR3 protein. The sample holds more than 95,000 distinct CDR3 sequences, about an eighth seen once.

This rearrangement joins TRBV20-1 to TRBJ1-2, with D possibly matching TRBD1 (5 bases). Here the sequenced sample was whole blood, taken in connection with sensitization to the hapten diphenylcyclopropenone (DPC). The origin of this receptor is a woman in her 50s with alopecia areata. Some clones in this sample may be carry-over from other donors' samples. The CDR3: CSAIPYSKDSSYGYTF. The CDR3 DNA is TGCAGTGCTATCCCCTATAGCAAAGACAGTTCCTATGGCTACACCTTC.